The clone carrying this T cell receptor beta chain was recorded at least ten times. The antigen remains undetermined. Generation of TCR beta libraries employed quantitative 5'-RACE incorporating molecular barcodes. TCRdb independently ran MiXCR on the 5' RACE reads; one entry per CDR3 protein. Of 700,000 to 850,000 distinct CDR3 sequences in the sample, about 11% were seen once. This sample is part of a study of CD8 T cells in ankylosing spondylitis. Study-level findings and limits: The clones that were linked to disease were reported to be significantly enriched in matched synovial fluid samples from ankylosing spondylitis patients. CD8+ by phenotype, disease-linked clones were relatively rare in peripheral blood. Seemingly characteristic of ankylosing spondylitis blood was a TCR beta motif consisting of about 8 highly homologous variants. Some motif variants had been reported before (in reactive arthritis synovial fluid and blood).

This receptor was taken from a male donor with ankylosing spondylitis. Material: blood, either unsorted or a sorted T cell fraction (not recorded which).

The CDR3 here is CASSSGQGYEKLFF. CDR3 coding DNA: TGTGCCAGCAGTTCCGGACAGGGTTATGAAAAACTGTTTTTT. The gene calls are TRBV12-3 or TRBV12-4 and TRBJ1-4; TRBD1 agrees at 8 bases. The V gene end was trimmed by 4 bases and the J gene end by 6 bases; junction bases not matched to a gene: 4. This CDR3 comprises 14 residues.